This TCR beta chain came from a study of CD8 T cell repertoires and HIV-1 epitope variants. Overall study context: Twenty-five autologous and known Gag and Nef epitope variant peptides each stimulated T cells separately. Epitopes were three Gag families plus Nef HW9 and YT9. The baseline condition was 1M T cells left uncultured.

Sequenced by immunoSEQ multiplex PCR; TCRdb stores in-frame clones only, minus some. Altogether thousands of clones are present, about two thirds being singletons, with the ten largest covering less than 60%. On this clone itself: What it binds is unknown.

CDR1 is WNHNN, CDR2 SYGVQD, per germline (reference sequence). The CDR3 is 14 residues long. V was pared by 0 bases and J by 10 bases, with 13 bases between. Sequenced sample: cultured CD8+ T cells derived from PBMCs. The TCR was taken from a male donor with HIV. V usage is TRBV10-1 and J usage is TRBJ2-1; weak D call: TRBD2 (5 bases). This CDR3 reads CASSESGGRIEQFF. CDR3 coding DNA: TGCGCCAGCAGTGAGTCCGGAGGCCGAATAGAGCAGTTCTTC.